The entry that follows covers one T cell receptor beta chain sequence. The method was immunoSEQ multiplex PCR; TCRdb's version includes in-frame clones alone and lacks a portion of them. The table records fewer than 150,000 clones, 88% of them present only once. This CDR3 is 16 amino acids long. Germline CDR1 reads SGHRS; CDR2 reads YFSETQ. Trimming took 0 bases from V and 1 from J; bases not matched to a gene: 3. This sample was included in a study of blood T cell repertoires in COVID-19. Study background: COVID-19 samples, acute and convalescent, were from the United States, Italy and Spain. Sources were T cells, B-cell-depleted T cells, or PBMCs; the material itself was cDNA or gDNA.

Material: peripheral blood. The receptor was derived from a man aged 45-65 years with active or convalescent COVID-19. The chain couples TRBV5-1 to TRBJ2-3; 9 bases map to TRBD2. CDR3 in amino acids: CASSLDAGGRTDTQYF. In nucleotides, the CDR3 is TGCGCCAGCAGCTTGGATGCGGGAGGGCGCACAGATACGCAGTATTTT.